These 3 T cell receptor beta chains were all obtained from the same sample, sequenced in a study of cytomegalovirus exposure and HLA in healthy donors. Researchers ran the PCR with 60 Vbeta and 13 Jbeta primers. Clones were read by immunoSEQ multiplex PCR, and TCRdb kept only the in-frame ones, dropping some. The sample lists over 100,000 clones; 70% to 85% were seen once. Input material: PBMCs. These receptors came from a male donor in good health and CMV-seropositive.

J is TRBJ1-4 and V is TRBV5-8; weak D call: TRBD1 (5 bases). This CDR3 region has 14 residues. The germline V gene encodes CDR1 SGHTS and CDR2 YDEGEE. The ends were cut back, 1 base at V and 5 bases at J, with 9 bases in the middle. The CDR3 region is CASSLMGGNEKLFF. CDR3 coding DNA: TGTGCCAGCAGCTTGATGGGGGGGAATGAAAAACTGTTTTTT.

J is TRBJ2-5 and V is TRBV9; D gene ambiguous. Germline V gives CDR1 SGDLS, CDR2 YYNGEE. V was cut by 0 bases and J by 2 bases, with 5 bases left in between. The CDR3 contains 13 residues. The CDR3 DNA sequence: TGTGCCAGCAGCGTAGGGGCTCAAGAGACCCAGTACTTC. This translates into CASSVGAQETQYF.

The sample holds a few counts of this clone. This sequence joins TRBV19 and TRBJ1-5; a possible D gene is TRBD1 (5 bases). This CDR3 has 12 residues. Germline CDR1 is LNHDA and CDR2 is SQIVND (reference sequence). V shed 6 bases and J shed 7 bases, with 10 bases lying between them. The CDR3 sequence: CASRRGGQPQHF. DNA for the CDR3: TGTGCCAGTAGGCGGGGCGGGCAGCCCCAGCATTTT.